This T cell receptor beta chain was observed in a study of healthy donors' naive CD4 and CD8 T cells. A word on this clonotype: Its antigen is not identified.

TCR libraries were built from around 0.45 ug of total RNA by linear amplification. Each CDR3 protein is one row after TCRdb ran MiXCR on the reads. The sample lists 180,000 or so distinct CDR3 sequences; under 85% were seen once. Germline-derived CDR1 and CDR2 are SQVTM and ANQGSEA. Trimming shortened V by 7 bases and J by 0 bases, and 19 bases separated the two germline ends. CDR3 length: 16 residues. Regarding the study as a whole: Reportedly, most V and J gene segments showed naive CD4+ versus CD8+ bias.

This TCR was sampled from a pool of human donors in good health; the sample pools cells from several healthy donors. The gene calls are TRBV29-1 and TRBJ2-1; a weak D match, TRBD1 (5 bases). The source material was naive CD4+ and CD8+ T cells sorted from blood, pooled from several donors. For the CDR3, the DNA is TGCAGCGCCCGGTGGACACTCCAAGACTCCTACAATGAGCAGTTCTTC. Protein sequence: CSARWTLQDSYNEQFF.